This entry features one TCR beta chain sequence. Antigen: not known. Primers used in a second PCR of roughly 6 to 12 cycles were a sample-barcoded 5' primer and a J-beta primer mix. TCRdb recomputed calls from the 5' RACE reads with MiXCR, one row per CDR3 protein. The sample lists fewer than 2,000,000 distinct CDR3 sequences, 30% to 40% seen once, with about 11% in the top ten. This record comes from a study of blood T cells in healthy people across ages. Study results and caveats: Whereas aged donors had fewer naive CD4+ cells, long-lived donors had more of them and higher diversity.

The germline CDR1 and CDR2 sequences are MDHEN and SYDVKM. The CDR3 length is 13 residues. Trimming removed 3 bases at V and 2 bases at J, with 8 bases between. This receptor was obtained from a woman in her thirties in good health. The specimen sequenced was blood. The V call is TRBV28, the J call TRBJ2-7; D remains unclear. CDR3 nucleotide sequence: TGTGCCAGCAGTTTTCAGCCAGCCTACGAGCAGTACTTC. Translation gives CASSFQPAYEQYF.